The clone carrying this T cell receptor (beta chain) was observed a handful of times. Its antigen is still unknown. Germline V gene lookup returns CDR1 SGDLS and CDR2 YYNGEE. Between the trimmed V and J ends, which lost 0 bases and 1 base, there was a span of 8 bases. This CDR3 comprises 14 residues. The entry originates in a study of memory CD8 T cells in hepatitis C reinfection. As for the study in general: Between 55 and 20 weeks before reinfection detection, pre-reinfection samples were drawn.

Study findings and constraints: Conclusions on public clonotypes and secondary clearance were not definitive with five donors.

The time point denotes: pre-reinfection, 55 to 20 weeks before reinfection detection. The sorted cells went straight to TCR sequencing with no prior in vitro expansion. Donors were people who inject drugs in the Montreal HEPCO cohort. At all three reinfection time points, viable CD3+ CD8+ CD45RO- cells from a couple of donors served as controls. Assay used: immunoSEQ multiplex PCR; TCRdb lists only in-frame clones, some missing. The data show under 60,000 clones, with roughly 89% seen just once and roughly 1% held by the top ten. V usage is TRBV9 and J usage is TRBJ2-7, with D unclear. The clonotype was recovered from a man between 18 and 35 years old with hepatitis C virus infection. Sequencing used naive CD8+ T cells sorted from blood. The CDR3 is CASSVALQSYEQYF. The DNA for the CDR3 is TGTGCCAGCAGCGTAGCTTTACAGTCCTACGAGCAGTACTTC.